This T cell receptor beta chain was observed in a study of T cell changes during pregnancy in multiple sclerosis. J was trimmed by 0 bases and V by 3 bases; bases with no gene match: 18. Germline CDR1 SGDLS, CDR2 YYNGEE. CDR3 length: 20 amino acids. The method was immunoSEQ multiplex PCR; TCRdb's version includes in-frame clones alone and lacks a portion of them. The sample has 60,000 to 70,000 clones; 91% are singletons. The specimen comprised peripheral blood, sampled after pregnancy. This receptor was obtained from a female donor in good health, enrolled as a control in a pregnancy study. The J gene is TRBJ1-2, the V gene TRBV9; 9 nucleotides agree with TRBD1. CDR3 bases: TGTGCCAGCAGCGCATCACTTTTACGGGACAGGGAGTTTGCTAACTATGGCTACACCTTC. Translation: CASSASLLRDREFANYGYTF.